A single sample is the source of the 7 T cell receptor beta chains below, sequenced in a study of blood T cell repertoires in COVID-19. TCRdb keeps only in-frame clones here, not all; method: immunoSEQ multiplex PCR. This repertoire shows about 190,000 clones, more than 75% found once; its top ten account for 17%. Sequencing was carried out using PBMCs or T cells enriched from blood (not recorded which). These receptors were collected from a woman aged 45-65 years with acute COVID-19.

This clone was counted at least ten times. V usage is TRBV28 and J usage is TRBJ1-5, with no clear D. Trimming stripped 5 bases from V and 4 bases from J, with 12 bases between. CDR1 MDHEN and CDR2 SYDVKM come from the germline V gene. This CDR3 comprises 14 residues. The DNA of the CDR3 is TGTGCCAGCAGTGCAAGCAAGCCGAATCAGCCCCAGCATTTT. It translates to CASSASKPNQPQHF.

This chain uses TRBV29-1 with TRBJ1-1; D is uncertain. Trimming pared 7 bases from V and 0 bases from J, leaving 9 bases between. Germline lookup yields CDR1 SQVTM and CDR2 ANQGSEA. The CDR3 spans 12 residues. The DNA for the CDR3 is TGCAGCGGCGGAAAAATGAACACTGAAGCTTTCTTT. This sequence encodes CSGGKMNTEAFF.

This rearrangement joins TRBV28 to TRBJ1-1; D unresolved. V was trimmed by 0 bases and J by 1 base, leaving 15 bases between them. Per germline, CDR1 MDHEN and CDR2 SYDVKM. This CDR3 spans 17 amino acids. The CDR3 region has the DNA TGTGCCAGCAGTTTATGGCCCCGGGGTCGGGCGAACACTGAAGCTTTCTTT. Protein sequence: CASSLWPRGRANTEAFF.

The chain is built from TRBV30 and TRBJ1-3; 7 bases agree with TRBD1. This CDR3 region has 14 residues. CDR1 is GTSNPN, CDR2 SVGIG, per germline (reference sequence). Trimming took 7 bases from V and 2 from J; bases not matched to a gene: 8. Here the CDR3 DNA reads TGTGCCTTTTCAGGGGGGAACCCTGGAAACACCATATATTTT. This encodes CAFSGGNPGNTIYF.

The chain combines TRBV27 with TRBJ2-2, with a possible D match to TRBD1 (5 bases). Trimming took 5 bases from V and 0 from J, leaving 13 bases between them. This CDR3 is built from 16 residues. Germline CDR1 MNHEY, CDR2 SMNVEV (reference sequence). CDR3: CASSPLTATNTGELFF. CDR3 sequence (DNA): TGTGCCAGCAGTCCATTGACAGCGACGAACACCGGGGAGCTGTTTTTT.

This clone occurred a few times. The chain employs TRBV6-5 and TRBJ1-2; no clear D. Per germline, CDR1 MNHEY and CDR2 SVGAGI. The V and J ends lost 6 bases and 4 bases respectively, with 12 bases between them. The CDR3 is 13 residues long. The DNA of the CDR3 is TGTGCCAGCAGCATTGACACTCTCTATGGCTACACCTTC. Its protein product is CASSIDTLYGYTF.

V usage is TRBV2 and J usage is TRBJ1-1, with unresolved D. Germline CDR1 is SNHLY and CDR2 is FYNNEI. The CDR3 covers 11 residues. V was clipped by 8 bases and J by 11 bases, with 15 bases between them. CDR3 DNA: TGTGCCAGCGGAAGAGGTACTGTTGCTTTCTTT. Translating gives CASGRGTVAFF.